These 11 T cell receptor beta chains were sequenced from one sample in a study of blood T cells in healthy people across ages. Primers used in a second PCR of roughly 6 to 12 cycles were a sample-barcoded 5' primer and a J-beta primer mix. TCRdb called the 5' RACE reads again in MiXCR, with one record for every CDR3 protein. The sample shows about 780,000 distinct CDR3 sequences, more than 35% of them seen only once. The sample consisted of blood. The source is a man older than 75 in good health.

The V and J genes are TRBV29-1 and TRBJ2-7, with 9 nucleotides matching TRBD2. CDR1 SQVTM and CDR2 ANQGSEA come from the germline V gene. The CDR3 covers 13 residues. Losses at the gene ends were 7 bases for V and 1 base for J; bases not matched to a gene: 5. The CDR3 loop reads CSGGGGRSYEQYF. CDR3 sequence (DNA): TGCAGCGGCGGGGGGGGCCGTTCCTACGAGCAGTACTTC.

The gene calls are TRBV20-1 and TRBJ2-1; 9 bases are shared with TRBD2. Trimming took 4 bases from V and 6 from J; bases not matched to a gene: 7. Germline CDR1 reads DFQATT; CDR2 reads SNEGSKA (reference sequence). This CDR3 region has 14 residues. The CDR3 DNA reads TGCAGTGCTACCCCCAGACTAGCGGTCAATGAGCAGTTCTTC. Its protein product is CSATPRLAVNEQFF.

J is TRBJ2-1 and V is TRBV7-2; D not resolved. The end of the DNA aligns better with TRBJ2-7, so the J call may be wrong. The CDR3 is 15 residues long. Germline lookup yields CDR1 SGHTA and CDR2 FQGNSA. This CDR3 reads CASSFAVKMYNEQYF. Written as DNA, the CDR3 is TGTGCCAGCAGCTTCGCGGTTAAAATGTACAATGAGCAGTACTTC.

The chain carries TRBV6-2 or TRBV6-3 and TRBJ2-1; 12 positions agree with TRBD2. J gave up 0 bases and V 2 bases, and 8 bases lay outside the gene matches. CDR1 and CDR2 (germline): MNHEY, SVGEGT. The CDR3 length is 19 residues. CDR3 nucleotide sequence: TGTGCCAGCAGTTACCCGACTAGCGGGAGTCTGACCTCCTACAATGAGCAGTTCTTC. This sequence encodes CASSYPTSGSLTSYNEQFF.

This clonotype was observed a few times. The chain links TRBV20-1 to TRBJ2-3; unclear D gene. CDR1 is DFQATT and CDR2 is SNEGSKA in the germline V gene (reference sequence). V lost 4 bases and J lost 5, with 7 bases in between. The CDR3 has 11 residues. CDR3 in amino acids: CSAKVVDTQYF. DNA for the CDR3: TGCAGTGCTAAAGTCGTAGATACGCAGTATTTT.

This clonotype was detected only a few times. The rearrangement uses TRBV14 and TRBJ1-5; D uncertain. Germline assignment: CDR1 SGHDN and CDR2 FVKESK. The CDR3 runs 18 residues. The V gene lost 0 bases and the J gene lost 0 bases, with 15 bases spanning the gap. CDR3 protein: CASSQDPELPGSNQPQHF. CDR3 nucleotides: TGTGCCAGCAGCCAAGATCCCGAACTCCCGGGTAGCAATCAGCCCCAGCATTTT. The full variable domain, rest sourced from reference TRBV14 and TRBJ1-5, is EAGVTQFPSHSVIEKGQTVTLRCDPISGHDNLYWYRRVMGKEIKFLLHFVKESKQDESGMPNNRFLAERTGGTYSTLKVQPAELEDSGVYFCASSQDPELPGSNQPQHFGDGTRLSIL.

This clonotype is a singleton in its sample. The V and J genes are TRBV20-1 and TRBJ1-1; possible D gene TRBD1, 5 bases. V was pared by 0 bases and J by 1 base, with 9 bases between. CDR1 DFQATT and CDR2 SNEGSKA come from the germline V gene (reference sequence). This CDR3 contains 14 residues. The CDR3 region is CSARDQGENTEAFF. CDR3 in DNA: TGCAGTGCTAGAGATCAGGGCGAGAACACTGAAGCTTTCTTT.

This clonotype occurred once. Relative to the germline gene, one junction end is altered; a read error may explain this. The chain has TRBV7-2 and TRBJ2-7, with D uncertain. CDR1 and CDR2 (germline): SGHTA, FQGNSA. The CDR3 is 15 amino acids. CDR3 DNA: TGTGCCAACAGCCCCGGCCGGGCCAGCTCCTACGAGCAGTACTTC. The encoded protein is CANSPGRASSYEQYF.

The chain recombines TRBV4-3 with TRBJ2-2; 12 nucleotides line up with TRBD2. Per the germline V gene, CDR1 is LGHNA and CDR2 is YSLEER. The CDR3 is 16 residues long. V lost 4 bases to trimming and J lost 8 bases; unmatched junction nucleotides: 8. CDR3 DNA: TGCGCCAGCAGCCGCATACTAGCGGGAGGCGGGGGGGAGCTGTTTTTT. It yields the protein CASSRILAGGGGELFF.

This clonotype was seen a handful of times. The chain joins TRBV7-3 to TRBJ1-4; no definite D call. Germline values: CDR1 SGHTA, CDR2 FQGTGA. The CDR3 length is 17 residues. V shed 1 base and J shed 0 bases, with 12 bases lying between them. CDR3 region: CASSLNPEGATNEKLFF. The CDR3 DNA reads TGTGCCAGCAGCTTAAATCCAGAAGGTGCAACTAATGAAAAACTGTTTTTT.

A remark on this clonotype: This could be a read error, since a much larger clone is one nucleotide away. This chain joins TRBV12-3 or TRBV12-4 and TRBJ2-5; D may be TRBD2 (7 bases). The CDR3 is made up of 13 amino acids. Between the trimmed V and J ends, which lost 6 bases and 11 bases, there was a span of 19 bases. CDR3 region: CASSRGGGDEQYF. The DNA for the CDR3 is TGTGCCAGCAGCAGAGGGGGAGGGGATGAGCAGTACTTC.